The entry that follows covers one T cell receptor (beta chain) sequence. The antigen is undetermined. These data are taken from a study of PD-1 blockade in classical Hodgkin lymphoma. General study findings and limits: No one has yet defined what causes the repertoire differences, which may be disease activity or prior therapy. A reduction in baseline TCR diversity was reportedly seen in newly diagnosed patients relative to healthy donors. Patients with a complete response exhibited baseline diversity comparable to newly diagnosed patients.

This table comes from immunoSEQ multiplex PCR, and its TCRdb copy is limited to in-frame clones, with some not included. The data contain around 44,000 clones, 86% of them singletons. V was pared by 5 bases and J by 4 bases, with 23 bases between. The germline V gene has CDR1 MNHEY and CDR2 SMNVEV (reference sequence). This CDR3 is 18 amino acids long. Following autologous stem cell transplantation, relapse occurred in every patient, and exposure to brentuximab vedotin varied. This chain uses TRBV27 with TRBJ1-4; D gene ambiguous. The source material was peripheral blood mononuclear cells (PBMCs), sampled before the second cycle of nivolumab. The receptor comes from a human donor with classical Hodgkin lymphoma. CDR3 residues: CASSPITHSQLLNEKLFF. The CDR3 nucleotides read TGTGCCAGCAGTCCAATCACCCACTCGCAGCTACTTAATGAAAAACTGTTTTTT.